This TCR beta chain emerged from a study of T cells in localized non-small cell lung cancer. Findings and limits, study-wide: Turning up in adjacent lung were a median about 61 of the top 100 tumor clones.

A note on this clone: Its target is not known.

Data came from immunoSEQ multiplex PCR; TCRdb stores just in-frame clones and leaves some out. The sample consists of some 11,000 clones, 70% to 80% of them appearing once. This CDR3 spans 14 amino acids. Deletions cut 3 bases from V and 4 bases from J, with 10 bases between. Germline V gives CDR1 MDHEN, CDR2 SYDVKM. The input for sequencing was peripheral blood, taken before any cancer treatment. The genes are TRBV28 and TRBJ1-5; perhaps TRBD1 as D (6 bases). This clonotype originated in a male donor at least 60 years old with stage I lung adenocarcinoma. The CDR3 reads CASSFLQGNQPQHF. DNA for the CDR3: TGTGCCAGCAGTTTTCTACAGGGAAATCAGCCCCAGCATTTT.